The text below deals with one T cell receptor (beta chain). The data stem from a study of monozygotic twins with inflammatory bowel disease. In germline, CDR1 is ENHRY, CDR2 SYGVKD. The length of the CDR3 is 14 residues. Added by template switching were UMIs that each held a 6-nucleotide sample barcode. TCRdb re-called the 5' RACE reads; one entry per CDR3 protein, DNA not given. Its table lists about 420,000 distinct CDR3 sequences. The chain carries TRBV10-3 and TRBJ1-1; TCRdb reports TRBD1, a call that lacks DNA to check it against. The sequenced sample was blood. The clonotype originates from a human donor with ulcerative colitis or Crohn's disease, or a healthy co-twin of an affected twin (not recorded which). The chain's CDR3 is CATARGVTNTEAFF.